This TCR beta chain emerged from a study of early T cells in non-severe SARS-CoV-2 infection. Across the study: Chains were not paired, and sequencing was done on bulk RNA from unsorted whole blood.

Per the germline V gene, CDR1 is SQVTM and CDR2 is ANQGSEA. The CDR3 extends over 14 amino acids. Trimming cost V 7 bases and J 3 bases, with 17 bases left between them. Study findings and constraints: Comparison of clonotypes with VDJdb favored anti-spike CD8 responses while missing private and CD4 specificities.

Only a few counts were recorded for this clonotype. Its antigen is currently unknown. Individual cDNA molecules received unique molecular identifiers. TCRdb itself ran the 5' RACE reads through MiXCR, one entry per CDR3 protein. The table lists some 67,000 distinct CDR3 sequences, more than 8% of them singletons, with around 15% in the top ten. The material was whole blood, obtained at baseline. This sequence joins TRBV29-1 and TRBJ2-3; possibly TRBD1 for D (6 bases). The receptor comes from an adult who was a healthcare worker with PCR-confirmed SARS-CoV-2 infection or an uninfected control (not recorded which). The DNA of the CDR3 is TGCAGCGGACGGGACATCCAATCGACAGATACGCAGTATTTT. Residues: CSGRDIQSTDTQYF.